The clone carrying this T cell receptor beta chain has at least ten counts. These data belong to a study of T cells in Graves' hyperthyroidism and ophthalmopathy. There were TCR beta CDR3 regions amplified from RNA transcripts. During a first-round RT-PCR of the TCR CDR3, the HTBI primer set was used. TCRdb reprocessed the multiplex PCR reads via MiXCR and lists one record per CDR3 protein. The sample yields roughly 350,000 distinct CDR3 sequences, around 15% seen once. Ophthalmopathy in the patients scored at least 3 on Clinical Activity Score and at least 4 on NOSPECS grade, lasting under 3 months. The CDR3 spans 14 residues. V gave up 0 bases and J gave up 2 bases, with 9 bases separating them. Germline V gene sequence: CDR1 SGHDT, CDR2 YYEEEE.

The TCR was taken from a woman aged 25 to 39 with Graves' ophthalmopathy. V usage is TRBV5-6 and J usage is TRBJ2-7, with D possibly TRBD2 on 5 matching bases. Sequencing input: blood. CDR3 DNA: TGTGCCAGCAGCTTGGCTAGCTCCCCCTACGAGCAGTACTTC. Translated, it gives CASSLASSPYEQYF. The full variable domain, its missing parts supplied by reference TRBV5-6 and TRBJ2-7, is DAGVTQSPTHLIKTRGQQVTLRCSPKSGHDTVSWYQQALGQGPQFIFQYYEEEERQRGNFPDRFSGHQFPNYSSELNVNALLLGDSALYLCASSLASSPYEQYFGPGTRLTVT.